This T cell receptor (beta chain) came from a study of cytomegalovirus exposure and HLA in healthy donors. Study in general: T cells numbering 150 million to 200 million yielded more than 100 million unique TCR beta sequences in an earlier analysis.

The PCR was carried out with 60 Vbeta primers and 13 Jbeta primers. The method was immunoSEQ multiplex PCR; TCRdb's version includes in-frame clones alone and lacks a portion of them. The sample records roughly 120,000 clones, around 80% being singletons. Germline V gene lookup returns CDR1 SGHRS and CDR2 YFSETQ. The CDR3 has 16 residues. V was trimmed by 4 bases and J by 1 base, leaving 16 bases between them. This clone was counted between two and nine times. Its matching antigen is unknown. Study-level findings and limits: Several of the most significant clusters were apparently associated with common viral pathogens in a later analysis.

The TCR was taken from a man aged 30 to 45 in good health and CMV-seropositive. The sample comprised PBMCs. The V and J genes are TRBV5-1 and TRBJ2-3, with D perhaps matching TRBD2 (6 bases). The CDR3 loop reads CASSAGTSLRTDTQYF. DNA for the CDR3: TGCGCCAGCAGCGCCGGGACTTCCCTTCGCACAGATACGCAGTATTTT.